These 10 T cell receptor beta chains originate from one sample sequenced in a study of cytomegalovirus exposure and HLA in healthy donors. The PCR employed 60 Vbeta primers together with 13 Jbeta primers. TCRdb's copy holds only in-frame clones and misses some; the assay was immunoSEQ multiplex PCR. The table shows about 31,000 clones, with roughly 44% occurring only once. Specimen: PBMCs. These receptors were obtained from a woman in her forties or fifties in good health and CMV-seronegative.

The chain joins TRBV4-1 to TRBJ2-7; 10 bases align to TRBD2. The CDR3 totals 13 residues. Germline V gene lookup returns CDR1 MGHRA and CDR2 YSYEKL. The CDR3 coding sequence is TGCGAGCTCAGCGGGAGGGTCTCCTACGAGCAGTACTTC. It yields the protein CELSGRVSYEQYF.

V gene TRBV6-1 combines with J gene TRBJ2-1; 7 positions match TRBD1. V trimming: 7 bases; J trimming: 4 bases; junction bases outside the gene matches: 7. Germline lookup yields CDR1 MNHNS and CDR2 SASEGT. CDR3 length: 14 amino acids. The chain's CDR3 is CASTRDRPYNEQFF. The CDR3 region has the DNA TGTGCCAGCACACGGGACAGACCTTACAATGAGCAGTTCTTC.

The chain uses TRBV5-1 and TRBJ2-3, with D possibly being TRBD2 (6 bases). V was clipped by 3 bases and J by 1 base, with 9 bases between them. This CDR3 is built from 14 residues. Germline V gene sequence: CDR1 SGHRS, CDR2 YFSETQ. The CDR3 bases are TGCGCCAGCAGCTCTGGGGAGGGCACAGATACGCAGTATTTT. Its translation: CASSSGEGTDTQYF.

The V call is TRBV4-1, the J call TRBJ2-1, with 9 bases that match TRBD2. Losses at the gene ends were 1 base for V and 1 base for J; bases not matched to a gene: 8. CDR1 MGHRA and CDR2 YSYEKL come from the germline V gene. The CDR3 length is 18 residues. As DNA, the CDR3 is TGCGCCAGCAGCCAAGTGGATATGGGACTAGCTTCCTACAATGAGCAGTTCTTC. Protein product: CASSQVDMGLASYNEQFF.

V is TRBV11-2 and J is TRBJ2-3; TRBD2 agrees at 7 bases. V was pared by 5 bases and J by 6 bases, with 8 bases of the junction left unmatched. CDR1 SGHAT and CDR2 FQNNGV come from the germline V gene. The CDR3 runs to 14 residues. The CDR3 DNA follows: TGTGCCAGCAGCCTTAGTACTAGCGCTGATACGCAGTATTTT. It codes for CASSLSTSADTQYF.

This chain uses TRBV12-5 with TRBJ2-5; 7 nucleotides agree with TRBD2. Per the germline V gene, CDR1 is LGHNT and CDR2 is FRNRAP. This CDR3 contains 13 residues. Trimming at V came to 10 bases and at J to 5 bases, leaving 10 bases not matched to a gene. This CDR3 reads CATGREGRETQYF. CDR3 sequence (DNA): TGTGCTACCGGTAGGGAGGGCCGGGAGACCCAGTACTTC.

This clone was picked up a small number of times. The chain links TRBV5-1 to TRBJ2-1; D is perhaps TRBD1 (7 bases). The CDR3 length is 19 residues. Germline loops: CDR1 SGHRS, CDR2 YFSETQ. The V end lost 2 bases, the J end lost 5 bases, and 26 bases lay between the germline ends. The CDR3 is CASSFGRGRGLRLNNEQFF. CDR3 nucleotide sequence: TGCGCCAGCAGCTTCGGGCGGGGTAGGGGGCTCCGCCTTAACAATGAGCAGTTCTTC.

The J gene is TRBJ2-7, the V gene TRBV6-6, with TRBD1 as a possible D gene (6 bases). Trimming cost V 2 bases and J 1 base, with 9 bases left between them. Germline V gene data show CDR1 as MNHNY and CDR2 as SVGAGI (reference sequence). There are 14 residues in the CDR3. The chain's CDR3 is CASSYGGQSYEQYF. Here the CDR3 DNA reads TGTGCCAGCAGTTACGGGGGCCAATCCTACGAGCAGTACTTC.

DNA of the CDR3: TGTGCCAGCAGCCTAATAAAGGGTAGCGGATCAGATACGCAGTATTTT. This gives the protein CASSLIKGSGSDTQYF. The rearrangement uses TRBV7-9 and TRBJ2-3; tentatively, D is TRBD2 (6 bases). Germline lookup yields CDR1 SEHNR and CDR2 FQNEAQ (reference sequence). The CDR3 sequence is 16 residues long. Between the trimmed V and J ends, which lost 5 bases and 4 bases, there was a span of 19 bases.

The CDR3 region is CATSRDQGAYEQYF. CDR3 DNA sequence: TGTGCCACCAGCAGAGATCAGGGGGCCTACGAGCAGTACTTC. This chain links TRBV15 with TRBJ2-7; 7 nucleotides align to TRBD1. J gave up 2 bases and V 0 bases, and 1 base lay outside the gene matches. This CDR3 contains 14 residues. CDR1 LNHNV and CDR2 YYDKDF come from the germline V gene (reference sequence).